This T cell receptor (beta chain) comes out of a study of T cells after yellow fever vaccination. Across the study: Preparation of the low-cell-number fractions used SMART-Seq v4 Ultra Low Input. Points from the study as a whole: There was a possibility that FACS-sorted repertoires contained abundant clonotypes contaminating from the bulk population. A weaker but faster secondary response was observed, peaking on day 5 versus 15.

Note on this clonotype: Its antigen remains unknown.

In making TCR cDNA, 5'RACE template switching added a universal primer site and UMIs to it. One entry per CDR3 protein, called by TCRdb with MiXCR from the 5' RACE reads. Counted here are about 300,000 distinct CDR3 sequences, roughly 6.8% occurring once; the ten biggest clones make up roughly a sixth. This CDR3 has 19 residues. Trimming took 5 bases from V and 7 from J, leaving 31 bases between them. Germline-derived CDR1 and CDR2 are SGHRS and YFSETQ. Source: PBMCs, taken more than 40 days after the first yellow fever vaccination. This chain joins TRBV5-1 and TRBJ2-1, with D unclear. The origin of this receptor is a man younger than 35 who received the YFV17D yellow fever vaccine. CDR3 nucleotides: TGCGCCAGCAGGAGTCTCGGTGGCGGCAACCGTTTTGGGGTGAATGAGCAGTTCTTC. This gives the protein CASRSLGGGNRFGVNEQFF.